The sequence of this T cell receptor (beta chain) was determined in a study of shared clonotypes between healthy human individuals. Points from the study as a whole: About 5% was the fraction of naive CD4 clonotypes found shared across a handful of donors. There were few donors, and this limited the genetic and exposure-history diversity represented.

Profiled with immunoSEQ multiplex PCR; TCRdb holds only in-frame clones, not every one. This table holds approximately 840,000 clones, about 96% found once. Naive CD8 cells lacked CD45RO and underwent positive selection for CCR7, leaving out terminally differentiated effector memory CD45RA+ cells. Donors comprised healthy HIV-negative adults lacking recent acute infections or vaccinations. In regard to this clone: Its target is unknown.

The CDR3 runs to 15 residues. Trimming pared 5 bases from V and 8 bases from J, leaving 21 bases between. Germline CDR1 and CDR2: SGHAT and FQNNGV. The TCR originated in a young man in good health. V is TRBV11-2 and J is TRBJ1-2, with D unclear. Material for sequencing was naive CD8+ T cells sorted from blood. The CDR3 DNA reads TGTGCCAGCAGCCCAGAGGCCGGGAGCCTTCGGGGCTACACCTTC. This gives the protein CASSPEAGSLRGYTF.